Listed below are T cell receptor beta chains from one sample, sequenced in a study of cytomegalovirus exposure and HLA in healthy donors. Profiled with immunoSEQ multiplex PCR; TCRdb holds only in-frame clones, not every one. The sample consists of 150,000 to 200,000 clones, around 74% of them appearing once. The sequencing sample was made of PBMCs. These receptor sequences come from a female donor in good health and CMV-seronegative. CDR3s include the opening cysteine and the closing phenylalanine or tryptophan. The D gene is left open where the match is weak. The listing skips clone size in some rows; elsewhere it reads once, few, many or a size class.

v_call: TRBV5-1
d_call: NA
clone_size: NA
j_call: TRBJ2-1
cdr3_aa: CASSPQGLENEQFF
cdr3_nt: TGCGCCAGCAGCCCGCAGGGGTTAGAAAATGAGCAGTTCTTC

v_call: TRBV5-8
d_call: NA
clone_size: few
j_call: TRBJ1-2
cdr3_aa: CASSPPQSNYGYTF
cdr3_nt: TGTGCCAGCAGCCCCCCACAGAGTAACTATGGCTACACCTTC

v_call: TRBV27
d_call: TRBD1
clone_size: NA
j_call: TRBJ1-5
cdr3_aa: CASSRTGESNQPQHF
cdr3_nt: TGTGCCAGCAGTCGGACAGGGGAAAGCAATCAGCCCCAGCATTTT

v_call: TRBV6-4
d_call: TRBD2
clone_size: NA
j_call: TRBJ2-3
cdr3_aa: CASSESAGEEDTQYF
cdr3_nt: TGTGCCAGCAGTGAATCGGCGGGAGAGGAAGATACGCAGTATTTT

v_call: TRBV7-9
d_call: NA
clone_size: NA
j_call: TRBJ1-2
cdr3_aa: CASSLGRQVDGYTF
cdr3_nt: TGTGCCAGCAGCTTAGGCCGTCAGGTGGATGGCTACACCTTC

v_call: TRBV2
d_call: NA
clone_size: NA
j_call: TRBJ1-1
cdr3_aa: CASSYLGVEAFF
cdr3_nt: TGTGCCAGCAGCTACCTAGGCGTGGAAGCTTTCTTT

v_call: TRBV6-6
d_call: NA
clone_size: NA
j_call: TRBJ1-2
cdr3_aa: CASSYGQGSSGYTF
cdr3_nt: TGTGCCAGCAGTTACGGCCAGGGAAGCAGTGGCTACACCTTC

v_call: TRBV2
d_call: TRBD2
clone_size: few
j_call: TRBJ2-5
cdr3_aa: CASILERGRQETQYF
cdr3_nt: TGTGCCAGTATTCTCGAGCGGGGGAGACAAGAGACCCAGTACTTC

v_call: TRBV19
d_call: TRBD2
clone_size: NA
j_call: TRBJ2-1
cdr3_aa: CASSIGGSGRTGEQFF
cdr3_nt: TGTGCCAGTAGTATAGGTGGTAGCGGGAGAACGGGTGAGCAGTTCTTC

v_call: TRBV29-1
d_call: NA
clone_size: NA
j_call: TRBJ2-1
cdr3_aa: CSVEEAGYEQFF
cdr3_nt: TGCAGCGTTGAAGAGGCCGGGTATGAGCAGTTCTTC

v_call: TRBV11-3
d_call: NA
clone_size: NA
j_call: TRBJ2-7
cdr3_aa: CASSLAGETYEQYF
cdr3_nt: TGTGCCAGCAGCTTAGCGGGGGAAACCTACGAGCAGTACTTC

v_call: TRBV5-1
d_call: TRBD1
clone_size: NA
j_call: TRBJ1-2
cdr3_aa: CASSFGTGDRYGGYTF
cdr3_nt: TGCGCCAGCAGCTTCGGGACAGGGGACCGCTATGGAGGCTACACCTTC

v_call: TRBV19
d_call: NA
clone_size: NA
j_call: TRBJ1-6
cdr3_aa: CASSISSSYNSPLHF
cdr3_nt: TGTGCCAGTAGTATAAGTAGCTCCTATAATTCACCCCTCCACTTT

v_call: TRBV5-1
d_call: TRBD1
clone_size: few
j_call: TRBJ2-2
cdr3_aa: CASSTTGLRSGELFF
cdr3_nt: TGCGCCAGCAGCACGACAGGGTTAAGGAGCGGGGAGCTGTTTTTT

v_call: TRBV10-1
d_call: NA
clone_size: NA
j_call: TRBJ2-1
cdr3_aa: CASSESRRSSYNEQFF
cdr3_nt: TGCGCCAGCAGTGAGTCGAGACGGAGCTCCTACAATGAGCAGTTCTTC

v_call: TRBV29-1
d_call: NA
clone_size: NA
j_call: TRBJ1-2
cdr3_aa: CSVQGPGSGYTF
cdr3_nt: TGCAGCGTACAGGGCCCAGGTAGTGGCTACACCTTC

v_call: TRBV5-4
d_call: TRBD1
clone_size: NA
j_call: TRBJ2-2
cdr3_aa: CASSSPTGGYTGELFF
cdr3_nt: TGTGCCAGCAGCTCCCCGACAGGGGGCTACACCGGGGAGCTGTTTTTT

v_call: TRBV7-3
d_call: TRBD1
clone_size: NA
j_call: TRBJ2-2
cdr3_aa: CASSGPGTETGELFF
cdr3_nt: TGTGCCAGCAGCGGACCCGGGACAGAGACCGGGGAGCTGTTTTTT

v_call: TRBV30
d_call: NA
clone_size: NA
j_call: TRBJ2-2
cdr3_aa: CAWKAGVWAGELFF
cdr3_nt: TGTGCCTGGAAAGCAGGGGTCTGGGCCGGGGAGCTGTTTTTT

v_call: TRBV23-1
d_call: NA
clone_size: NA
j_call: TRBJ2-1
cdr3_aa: CASSHPDRDRGDEQFF
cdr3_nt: TGCGCCAGCAGTCACCCGGACAGAGACCGAGGCGATGAGCAGTTCTTC

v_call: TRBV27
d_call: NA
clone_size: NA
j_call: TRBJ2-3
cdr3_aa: CASSPYFPSTDTQYF
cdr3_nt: TGTGCCAGCAGCCCATACTTCCCTAGCACAGATACGCAGTATTTT

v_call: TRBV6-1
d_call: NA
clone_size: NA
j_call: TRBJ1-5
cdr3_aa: CASSERGGLNQPQHF
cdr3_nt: TGTGCCAGCAGTGAGCGGGGAGGACTTAATCAGCCCCAGCATTTT

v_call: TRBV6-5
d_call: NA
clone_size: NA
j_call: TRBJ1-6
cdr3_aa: CASSPSNSYNSPLHF
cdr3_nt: TGTGCCAGCAGCCCCAGTAACTCCTATAATTCACCCCTCCACTTT

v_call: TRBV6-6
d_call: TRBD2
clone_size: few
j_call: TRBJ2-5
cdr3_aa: CASSTLERGIQETQYF
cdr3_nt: TGTGCCAGCAGTACACTTGAGCGGGGGATCCAAGAGACCCAGTACTTC

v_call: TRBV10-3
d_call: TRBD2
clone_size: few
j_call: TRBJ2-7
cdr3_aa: CAISPLTSGGPYEQYF
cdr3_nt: TGTGCCATCAGTCCGTTGACTAGCGGGGGCCCCTACGAGCAGTACTTC

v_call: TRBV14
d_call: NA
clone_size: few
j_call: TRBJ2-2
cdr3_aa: CASSRRLGGSTGELFF
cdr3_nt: TGTGCCAGCAGCCGAAGGCTTGGGGGGAGCACCGGGGAGCTGTTTTTT

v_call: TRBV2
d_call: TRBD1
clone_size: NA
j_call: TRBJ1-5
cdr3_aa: CASSRDRGSNQPQHF
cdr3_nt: TGTGCCAGCAGTCGGGACAGGGGGAGCAATCAGCCCCAGCATTTT

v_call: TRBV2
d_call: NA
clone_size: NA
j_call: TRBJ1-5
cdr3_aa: CASSPPNQPQHF
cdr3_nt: TGTGCCAGCAGTCCTCCTAATCAGCCCCAGCATTTT

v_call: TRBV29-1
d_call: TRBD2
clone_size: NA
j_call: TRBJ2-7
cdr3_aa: CSVKLAGTYEQYF
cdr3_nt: TGCAGCGTTAAACTAGCGGGTACCTACGAGCAGTACTTC

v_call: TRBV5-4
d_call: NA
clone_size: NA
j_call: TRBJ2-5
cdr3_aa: CASSFKETQYF
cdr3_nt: TGTGCCAGCAGCTTTAAAGAGACCCAGTACTTC

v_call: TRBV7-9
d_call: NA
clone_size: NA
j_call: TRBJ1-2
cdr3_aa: CASSLVIPEGYTF
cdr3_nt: TGTGCCAGCAGCTTAGTTATACCTGAGGGCTACACCTTC

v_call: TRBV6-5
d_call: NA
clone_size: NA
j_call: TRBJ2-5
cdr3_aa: CASIDGGWQETQYF
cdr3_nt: TGTGCCAGCATCGATGGCGGTTGGCAAGAGACCCAGTACTTC

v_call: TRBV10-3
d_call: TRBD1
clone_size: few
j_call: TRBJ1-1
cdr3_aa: CATGQGLETEAFF
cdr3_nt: TGTGCCACCGGACAGGGTTTGGAGACTGAAGCTTTCTTT

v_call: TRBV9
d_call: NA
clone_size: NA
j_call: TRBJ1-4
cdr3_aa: CASSVGHQNEKLFF
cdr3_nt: TGTGCCAGCAGCGTAGGGCATCAAAATGAAAAACTGTTTTTT

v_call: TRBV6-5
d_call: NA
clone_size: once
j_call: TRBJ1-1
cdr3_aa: CASSYGRTVMNTEAFF
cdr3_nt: TGTGCCAGCAGTTACGGACGGACAGTTATGAACACTGAAGCTTTCTTT

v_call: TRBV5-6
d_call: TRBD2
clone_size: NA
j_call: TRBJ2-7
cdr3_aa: CASSWGGSYEQYF
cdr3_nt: TGTGCCAGCAGCTGGGGGGGGTCCTACGAGCAGTACTTC

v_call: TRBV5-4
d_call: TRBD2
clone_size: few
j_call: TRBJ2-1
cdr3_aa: CASSLVAGGSGEQFF
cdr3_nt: TGTGCCAGCAGCTTGGTAGCGGGGGGGAGTGGTGAGCAGTTCTTC

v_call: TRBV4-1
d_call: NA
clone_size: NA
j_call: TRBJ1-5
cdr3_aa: CASSPYYRQTLNQPQHF
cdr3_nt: TGCGCCAGCAGCCCATACTACCGACAGACTCTCAATCAGCCCCAGCATTTT

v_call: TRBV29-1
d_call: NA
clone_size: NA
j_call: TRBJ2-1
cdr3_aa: CSTSRVNEQFF
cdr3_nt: TGCAGCACAAGCAGGGTCAATGAGCAGTTCTTC

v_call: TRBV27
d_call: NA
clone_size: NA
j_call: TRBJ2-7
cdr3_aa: CASSLGQEQYF
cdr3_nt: TGTGCCAGCAGTTTAGGTCAGGAGCAGTACTTC

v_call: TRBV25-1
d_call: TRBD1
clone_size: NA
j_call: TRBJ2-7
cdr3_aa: CASSDTGGTEQYF
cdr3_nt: TGTGCCAGCAGTGATACAGGGGGCACCGAGCAGTACTTC

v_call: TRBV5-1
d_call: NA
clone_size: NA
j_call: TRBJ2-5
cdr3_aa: CASSLNSLGPETQYF
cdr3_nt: TGCGCCAGCAGCTTGAACAGTCTGGGGCCGGAGACCCAGTACTTC

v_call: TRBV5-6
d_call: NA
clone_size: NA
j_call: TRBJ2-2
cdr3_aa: CASSLGQVNTGELFF
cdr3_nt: TGTGCCAGCAGCTTGGGCCAGGTTAACACCGGGGAGCTGTTTTTT

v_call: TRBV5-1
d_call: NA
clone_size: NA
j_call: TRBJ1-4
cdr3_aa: CASSLQEVGEKLFF
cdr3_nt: TGCGCCAGCAGCCTTCAGGAGGTCGGGGAAAAACTGTTTTTT

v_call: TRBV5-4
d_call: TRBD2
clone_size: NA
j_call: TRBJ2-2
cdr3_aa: CASSSGLAGNTGELFF
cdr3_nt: TGTGCCAGCAGCTCTGGACTAGCGGGGAACACCGGGGAGCTGTTTTTT

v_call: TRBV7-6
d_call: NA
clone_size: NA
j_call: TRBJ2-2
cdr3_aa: CASSVQQVSNTGELFF
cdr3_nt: TGTGCCAGCAGCGTTCAACAGGTTTCAAACACCGGGGAGCTGTTTTTT

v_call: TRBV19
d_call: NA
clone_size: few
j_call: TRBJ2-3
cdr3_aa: CASSIDASVLTDTQYF
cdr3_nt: TGTGCCAGTAGTATTGATGCTAGCGTCCTCACAGATACGCAGTATTTT

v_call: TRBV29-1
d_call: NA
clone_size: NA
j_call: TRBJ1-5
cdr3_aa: CSVVGGLLGTQHF
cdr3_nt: TGCAGCGTTGTAGGCGGGCTACTAGGGACCCAGCATTTT

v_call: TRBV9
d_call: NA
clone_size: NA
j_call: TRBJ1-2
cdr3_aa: CASSPPGGNTF
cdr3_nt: TGTGCCAGCAGCCCACCGGGGGGGAACACCTTC

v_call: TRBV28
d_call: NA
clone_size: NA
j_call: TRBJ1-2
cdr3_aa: CASSLLGARGYTF
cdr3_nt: TGTGCCAGCAGTTTACTGGGGGCGCGGGGCTACACCTTC

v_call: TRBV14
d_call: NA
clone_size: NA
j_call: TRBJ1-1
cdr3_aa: CASRQFSGYTEAFF
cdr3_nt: TGTGCCAGCAGGCAGTTTTCCGGGTACACTGAAGCTTTCTTT

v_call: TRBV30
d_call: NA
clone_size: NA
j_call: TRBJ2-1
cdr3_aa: CAWGRERYYNEQFF
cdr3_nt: TGTGCCTGGGGACGGGAGCGATACTACAATGAGCAGTTCTTC

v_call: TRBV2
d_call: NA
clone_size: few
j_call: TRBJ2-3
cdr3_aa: CASSGQKGSDTQYF
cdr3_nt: TGTGCCAGCAGCGGACAAAAGGGGTCAGATACGCAGTATTTT

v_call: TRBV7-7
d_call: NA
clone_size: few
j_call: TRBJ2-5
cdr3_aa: CASSEGPWETQYF
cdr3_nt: TGTGCCAGCTCTGAGGGCCCATGGGAGACCCAGTACTTC